This T cell receptor beta chain originates from a study of Ad26.COV2.S vaccination and SARS-CoV-2 variants. Study information: Recipients of Ad26.COV2.S got it intramuscularly, once or twice 56 days apart. Study observations and caveats: Reported findings describe substantial breadth in spike-specific CD8+ and CD4+ T cell responses following vaccination.

This clone has a handful of counts. Its antigen is unknown. Trimming removed 2 bases at V and 5 bases at J, with 22 bases between. Germline V gives CDR1 MNHEY, CDR2 SVGEGT. The CDR3 extends over 18 amino acids. The treatment was: around 19 received Ad26.COV2.S at low or high dose, single or two shots; about 5 received placebo; per-sample allocation not given. Following the first vaccine or placebo injection, samples were taken on day 63. The table came from immunoSEQ multiplex PCR; TCRdb's copy has only in-frame clones and leaves some out. The table records about 350,000 clones, about 86% of them present only once.

The clonotype originates from a person between 18 and 65 years old who received the Ad26.COV2.S COVID-19 vaccine or a placebo. The chain employs TRBV6-2 or TRBV6-3 and TRBJ2-1; D call uncertain. The sample in question was peripheral blood, obtained in a trial of Ad26.COV2.S vaccine versus placebo. CDR3 bases: TGTGCCAGCAGTTACACTCCTTATTCGGCGGAACTTAACAATGAGCAGTTCTTC. Encoded protein: CASSYTPYSAELNNEQFF.